Following are 27 T cell receptor beta chains from one sample sequenced in a study of radiotherapy plus CTLA-4 blockade in lung cancer. Assay: immunoSEQ multiplex PCR; the TCRdb copy retains only in-frame clones and omits some. The sample has about 25,000 clones, roughly 70% seen once. Specimen: peripheral blood, collected from a patient treated with radiotherapy plus ipilimumab. The receptors shown here come from a human donor with non-small cell lung cancer whose response to radiotherapy plus ipilimumab could not be evaluated.

This clone was counted only a few times. V is TRBV7-3 and J is TRBJ1-5; D not certain. This CDR3 spans 13 amino acids. V dropped 1 base and J dropped 3 bases, with 4 bases sitting between them. Germline lookup yields CDR1 SGHTA and CDR2 FQGTGA. The CDR3 here is CASSLNHNQPQHF. The CDR3 DNA reads as TGTGCCAGCAGCTTAAATCACAATCAGCCCCAGCATTTT.

This chain connects TRBV5-1 to TRBJ2-7; 8 bases agree with TRBD1. CDR3 length equals 14 residues. Germline CDR1 SGHRS, CDR2 YFSETQ. V trimming: 4 bases; J trimming: 2 bases; junction bases outside the gene matches: 5. CDR3: CASSTRGLAYEQYF. For the CDR3, the DNA is TGCGCCAGCAGCACCAGGGGGCTGGCCTACGAGCAGTACTTC.

This chain links TRBV11-3 with TRBJ2-7, with 7 positions matching TRBD1. Trimming at V came to 1 base and at J to 3 bases, leaving 6 bases not matched to a gene. The CDR3 sequence is 15 residues long. Germline loops: CDR1 SGHNT, CDR2 YENEEA. The CDR3 coding sequence is TGTGCCAGCAGCTTAGGAACAGGGGACCTCTACGAGCAGTACTTC. As protein: CASSLGTGDLYEQYF.

The genes are TRBV19 and TRBJ1-5, with TRBD1 matching 8 bases. The CDR3 contains 17 residues. Germline assignment: CDR1 LNHDA and CDR2 SQIVND (reference sequence). V gave up 4 bases and J gave up 4 bases; unmatched junction bases: 12. DNA for the CDR3: TGTGCCAGTAGTAAATCGCGGACAGGGAAAGGGAATCAGCCCCAGCATTTT. The encoded protein is CASSKSRTGKGNQPQHF.

The chain couples TRBV30 to TRBJ1-1; TRBD1 matches 9 bases. The V gene end was trimmed by 2 bases and the J gene end by 0 bases; junction bases not matched to a gene: 4. The CDR3 loop spans 15 amino acids. Germline CDR1 is GTSNPN and CDR2 is SVGIG (reference sequence). CDR3 nucleotides: TGTGCCTGGAGTCACAGGGGGCGGATGAACACTGAAGCTTTCTTT. It codes for CAWSHRGRMNTEAFF.

The J gene is TRBJ2-7, the V gene TRBV28; perhaps TRBD2 as D (6 bases). This CDR3 spans 14 amino acids. V shed 6 bases and J shed 7 bases, with 19 bases lying between them. Germline V CDR1 and CDR2: MDHEN, SYDVKM. In nucleotides, the CDR3 is TGTGCCAGCAGGGGGGGACGGTCCTCCGATGAGCAGTACTTC. It is translated as CASRGGRSSDEQYF. Complete variable domain (other parts from reference TRBV28 and TRBJ2-7): DVKVTQSSRYLVKRTGEKVFLECVQDMDHENMFWYRQDPGLGLRLIYFSYDVKMKEKGDIPEGYSVSREKKERFSLILESASTNQTSMYLCASRGGRSSDEQYFGPGTRLTVT.

The J gene is TRBJ1-1, the V gene TRBV9; D is unresolved. Germline values: CDR1 SGDLS, CDR2 YYNGEE. The V end was cut by 4 bases, the J end by 4 bases, with 5 bases between. This CDR3 is built from 11 residues. CDR3 region: CASSPRTEAFF. The CDR3, as DNA: TGTGCCAGCAGCCCCCGCACTGAAGCTTTCTTT.

The genes are TRBV4-2 and TRBJ1-5; 8 bases agree with TRBD1. CDR3 length equals 17 residues. In germline, CDR1 is LGHNA, CDR2 YNFKEQ. Trimming took 0 bases from V and 6 from J; bases not matched to a gene: 10. The CDR3 loop reads CASSQDSGQGRFQPQHF. As DNA, the CDR3 is TGTGCCAGCAGCCAAGATTCCGGACAGGGTCGTTTTCAGCCCCAGCATTTT.

This chain connects TRBV18 to TRBJ2-7, with TRBD1 identical over 7 bases. The CDR3 runs 14 residues. V gave up 2 bases and J gave up 7 bases; unmatched junction bases: 8. Germline V CDR1 and CDR2: KGHSH, LQKENI. As DNA, the CDR3 is TGTGCCAGCTCACCAGGGACAGTTCTCCAGGAGCAGTACTTC. It codes for CASSPGTVLQEQYF.

The chain uses TRBV6-6 and TRBJ1-2; D unclear. In germline, CDR1 is MNHNY, CDR2 SVGAGI (reference sequence). The V end was cut by 10 bases, the J end by 7 bases, with 16 bases between. There are 12 residues in the CDR3. Here the CDR3 DNA reads TGTGCCACCGGGGAGCTTATCGGTGGCTACACCTTC. Translating it yields CATGELIGGYTF.

The chain joins TRBV12-1 to TRBJ2-3; TRBD2, the D gene given by the table, was not confirmed from the DNA. TRBV12-1 constitutes a pseudogene. The CDR3 is made up of 18 amino acids. CDR3 DNA: TGTGCCAGCAGCCCCCCGACTAGCGGGAGTAGCGGGACAGATACGCAGTATTTT. It is translated as CASSPPTSGSSGTDTQYF.

The chain combines TRBV5-6 with TRBJ1-2, with D perhaps matching TRBD1 (5 bases). This CDR3 contains 14 residues. V was trimmed by 4 bases and J by 2 bases, leaving 12 bases between them. Germline loops: CDR1 SGHDT, CDR2 YYEEEE. The CDR3 sequence: CASSPLRTNYGYTF. The CDR3 DNA reads as TGTGCCAGCAGCCCGTTGCGGACAAACTATGGCTACACCTTC.

This chain joins TRBV5-1 and TRBJ2-1, with D perhaps matching TRBD2 (6 bases). Germline-derived CDR1 and CDR2 are SGHRS and YFSETQ. Trimming removed 1 base at V and 0 bases at J, with 11 bases between. This CDR3 has 16 residues. The CDR3, as DNA: TGCGCCAGCAGCTTGTCGGGACTTCTCTCCTACAATGAGCAGTTCTTC. Amino acids: CASSLSGLLSYNEQFF.

The rearrangement links TRBV30 to TRBJ2-1; 8 bases align to TRBD1. Unmatched junction bases numbered 12, after V lost 5 bases and J lost 6 bases. Germline CDR1 and CDR2: GTSNPN and SVGIG (reference sequence). This CDR3 region has 15 residues. The CDR3 loop is CAWRRPDREGNEQFF. The CDR3 nucleotides are TGTGCCTGGCGGAGGCCGGACAGGGAAGGCAATGAGCAGTTCTTC.

V is TRBV15 and J is TRBJ2-1, with TRBD2 as a possible D gene (5 bases). V was cut by 0 bases and J by 6 bases, with 12 bases left in between. CDR3 length equals 15 residues. CDR1 is LNHNV, CDR2 YYDKDF, per germline (reference sequence). The CDR3: CATSRDSLEGNEQFF. Written as DNA, the CDR3 is TGTGCCACCAGCAGAGACAGCTTAGAGGGCAATGAGCAGTTCTTC.

CDR3 sequence reads: CASSYASRLAGGVTGELFF. As DNA, the CDR3 is TGTGCCAGCAGCTATGCCTCCCGTCTAGCGGGAGGTGTCACCGGGGAGCTGTTTTTT. This chain joins TRBV7-8 and TRBJ2-2, with 11 bases identical to TRBD2. The V gene end was trimmed by 4 bases and the J gene end by 4 bases; junction bases not matched to a gene: 14. The CDR3 covers 19 residues. In germline, CDR1 is SGHVS, CDR2 FQNEAQ.

J is TRBJ2-7 and V is TRBV6-6, with D possibly being TRBD2 (5 bases). Deletions cut 8 bases from V and 3 bases from J, with 11 bases between. The CDR3 runs 12 residues. In germline, CDR1 is MNHNY, CDR2 SVGAGI (reference sequence). DNA of the CDR3: TGTGCCAGCCGGGAAACAGTCTACGAGCAGTACTTC. It is translated as CASRETVYEQYF.

CDR3 sequence: CASSYRDFSYNEQFF. The CDR3 nucleotides read TGCGCCAGCAGCTACAGGGATTTTTCCTACAATGAGCAGTTCTTC. The chain is built from TRBV4-1 and TRBJ2-1, with TRBD1 as a possible D gene (6 bases). V dropped 5 bases and J dropped 1 base, with 12 bases sitting between them. From germline, CDR1 is MGHRA and CDR2 YSYEKL. The CDR3 totals 15 residues.

This chain uses TRBV9 with TRBJ2-5; unclear D gene. Trimming took 4 bases from V and 0 from J, leaving 16 bases between them. The CDR3 consists of 16 residues. Per the germline V gene, CDR1 is SGDLS and CDR2 is YYNGEE. In DNA form, the CDR3 reads TGTGCCAGCAGCCGAACAGCTCACTTAAACCAAGAGACCCAGTACTTC. Protein: CASSRTAHLNQETQYF.

The chain carries TRBV29-1 and TRBJ1-2; the D gene is possibly TRBD1 (6 bases). Trimming shortened V by 5 bases and J by 4 bases, and 14 bases separated the two germline ends. There are 13 residues in the CDR3. CDR1 and CDR2 from the germline V gene are SQVTM and ANQGSEA. This CDR3 reads CSVYRDKSYGYTF. In DNA, the CDR3 is TGCAGCGTTTACCGGGACAAGAGCTATGGCTACACCTTC. The variable domain in full, completed from reference TRBV29-1 and TRBJ1-2, reads SAVISQKPSRDICQRGTSLTIQCQVDSQVTMMFWYRQQPGQSLTLIATANQGSEATYESGFVIDKFPISRPNLTFSTLTVSNMSPEDSSIYLCSVYRDKSYGYTFGSGTRLTVV.

V gene TRBV27 combines with J gene TRBJ2-1; the D is unclear. The CDR3 runs to 15 residues. Trimming removed 1 base from V and 0 bases from J, with 7 bases in between. Germline CDR1 is MNHEY and CDR2 is SMNVEV (reference sequence). The CDR3 sequence is CASSLYRSSYNEQFF. CDR3 DNA: TGTGCCAGCAGTTTATACCGGAGCTCCTACAATGAGCAGTTCTTC.

V usage is TRBV14 and J usage is TRBJ1-1, with D perhaps matching TRBD1 (6 bases). Trimming pared 3 bases from V and 2 bases from J, leaving 16 bases between. This CDR3 has 16 residues. In germline, CDR1 is SGHDN, CDR2 FVKESK. The CDR3 sequence: CASSQRTGHLNTEAFF. The CDR3 region has the DNA TGTGCCAGCAGCCAGAGGACGGGACACCTTAACACTGAAGCTTTCTTT.

The gene calls are TRBV14 and TRBJ1-1; D is uncertain. Germline values: CDR1 SGHDN, CDR2 FVKESK. The V and J ends lost 2 bases and 1 base respectively, with 5 bases between them. The length of the CDR3 is 13 residues. The CDR3 DNA sequence: TGTGCCAGCAGCCAATACAGGAACACTGAAGCTTTCTTT. This gives the protein CASSQYRNTEAFF.

This rearrangement joins TRBV15 to TRBJ1-2; D uncertain. Germline V gene sequence: CDR1 LNHNV, CDR2 YYDKDF (reference sequence). The germline V and J ends were trimmed by 0 bases and 6 bases, with 14 bases remaining between them. There are 15 residues in the CDR3. CDR3 nucleotides: TGTGCCACCAGCAGAGATTATAGCGGATCAGATGGCTACACCTTC. Its protein product is CATSRDYSGSDGYTF.

The chain recombines TRBV5-1 with TRBJ1-3; maybe TRBD1 (5 bases). Germline CDR1 SGHRS, CDR2 YFSETQ. Trimming cost V 0 bases and J 4 bases, with 14 bases left between them. CDR3 length: 16 residues. CDR3 region: CASSLAQGTAGNTIYF. CDR3 sequence (DNA): TGCGCCAGCAGCTTGGCGCAGGGAACGGCCGGAAACACCATATATTTT.

The V gene is TRBV30, the J gene TRBJ2-6; perhaps TRBD1 as D (6 bases). Germline CDR1 reads GTSNPN; CDR2 reads SVGIG (reference sequence). V was clipped by 1 base and J by 0 bases, with 10 bases between them. The CDR3 sequence is 16 residues long. In nucleotides, the CDR3 is TGTGCCTGGAGTGGGACAGAGATCTCTGGGGCCAACGTCCTGACTTTC. This gives the protein CAWSGTEISGANVLTF.

The CDR3 region is CAISGGRDRGLGGYTF. The DNA of the CDR3 is TGTGCCATCAGTGGTGGCCGGGACAGGGGGCTCGGTGGCTACACCTTC. V gene TRBV10-3 combines with J gene TRBJ1-2, with 12 bases fitting TRBD1. This CDR3 spans 16 amino acids. The V and J ends lost 4 bases and 7 bases, in that order; junction bases with no gene match: 10. Germline V CDR1 and CDR2: ENHRY, SYGVKD.